This T cell receptor (beta chain) was recorded in a study of blood T cell repertoires in COVID-19. Study-wide context: COVID-19 samples from acute and convalescent phases originated in the United States, Italy and Spain.

TCRdb's copy holds only in-frame clones and misses some; the assay was immunoSEQ multiplex PCR. The sample has roughly 130,000 clones; roughly 90% are singletons. This clone was picked up a small number of times. Trimming pared 4 bases from V and 4 bases from J, leaving 17 bases between. Germline V gene lookup returns CDR1 SGHDT and CDR2 YYEEEE. The CDR3 length is 15 residues. The TCR comes from a human donor with COVID-19, enrolled during active disease. The donor label of this sample is uncertain. This chain connects TRBV5-6 to TRBJ1-2, with D possibly matching TRBD1 (6 bases). The sequenced sample was peripheral blood. This chain's CDR3 is CASSRALGGGYGYTF. CDR3 in DNA: TGTGCCAGCAGCCGGGCCTTAGGGGGTGGCTATGGCTACACCTTC. Based on the CDR3 plus reference TRBV5-6 and TRBJ1-2, the full variable domain is DAGVTQSPTHLIKTRGQQVTLRCSPKSGHDTVSWYQQALGQGPQFIFQYYEEEERQRGNFPDRFSGHQFPNYSSELNVNALLLGDSALYLCASSRALGGGYGYTFGSGTRLTVV.